This T cell receptor (beta chain) stems from a study of OX40 agonist ivuxolimab in advanced cancers. Whole-study context: Ivuxolimab, which is an agonistic anti-OX40 (CD134) antibody, was administered to the patients. It was permissible to have had prior anti-PD-1, anti-PD-L1 or anti-CTLA-4 therapy, and around 40% had some.

The V end was cut by 5 bases, the J end by 5 bases, with 15 bases between. This CDR3 comprises 14 residues. Germline V gene data show CDR1 as MNHEY and CDR2 as SMNVEV (reference sequence). Some clones are missing from TCRdb's copy, which holds only in-frame ones; the method was immunoSEQ multiplex PCR. The sample records roughly 80,000 clones, approximately 86% being singletons. Comments on this clone: The antigen is undetermined.

Regarding the study as a whole: CD4+ and CD8+ blood T cells expanded clonally by week 6 at 0.1 to 3.0 mg/kg.

The sequences come from CD4+ or CD8+ T cells sorted from blood, collected in a trial of the OX40 agonist ivuxolimab. This sequence was found in an adult with an advanced solid tumor such as melanoma, head and neck, liver or kidney cancer. The rearrangement uses TRBV27 and TRBJ1-2; D is unresolved. In DNA form, the CDR3 reads TGTGCCAGCAGTACTCGAAGGATGGGGTATGGCTACACCTTC. This sequence encodes CASSTRRMGYGYTF.